The sequence of this T cell receptor beta chain was determined in a study of cytomegalovirus exposure and HLA in healthy donors. Unrecorded immune exposures were likely, despite nominal health at sampling. Points on this clone: Its antigen remains unknown. The junction departs from the called germline gene at one end, perhaps through a read error.

The PCR was carried out with 60 Vbeta primers and 13 Jbeta primers. Profiling relied on immunoSEQ multiplex PCR, and the TCRdb table lists in-frame clones only, not all of them. This table holds 210,000 or so clones, approximately 79% found once. The CDR3 runs to 15 residues. Per the germline V gene, CDR1 is SEHNR and CDR2 is FQNEAQ (reference sequence). General observations from the study: A later analysis reported that several of the most significant clusters appeared to be linked to common viral pathogens, among them Epstein-Barr virus. In a later analysis, a missense DCLRE1C variant was linked to TCR beta V- and J-gene trimming. Later work associated fewer than 20,000 TCR beta sequences with HLA alleles at 0.05 false discovery rate.

The source material was PBMCs. The chain joins TRBV7-9 to TRBJ2-3; TRBD1 agrees at 8 bases. The clonotype was recovered from a man aged 18 to 29 in good health and CMV-seronegative. The CDR3: CSSSRDRGLTDTQYF. As DNA, the CDR3 is TGTTCCAGCAGCCGCGACAGGGGACTCACAGATACGCAGTATTTT.